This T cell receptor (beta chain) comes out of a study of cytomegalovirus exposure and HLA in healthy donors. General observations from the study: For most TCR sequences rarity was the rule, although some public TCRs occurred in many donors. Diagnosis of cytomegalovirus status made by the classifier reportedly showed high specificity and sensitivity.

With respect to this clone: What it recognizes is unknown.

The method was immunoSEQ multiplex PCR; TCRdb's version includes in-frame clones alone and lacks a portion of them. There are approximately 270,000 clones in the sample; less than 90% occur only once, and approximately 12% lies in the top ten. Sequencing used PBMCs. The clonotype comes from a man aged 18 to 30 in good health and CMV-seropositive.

The CDR3 protein is CASGSVADGRSGANVLTF. The CDR3 DNA follows: TGTGCTAGTGGTTCGGTGGCAGATGGCCGCTCTGGGGCCAACGTCCTGACTTTC. V gene TRBV12-5 combines with J gene TRBJ2-6; no reliable D call. V lost 4 bases and J 0 bases, leaving 16 bases between the germline ends. Germline CDR1 LGHNT, CDR2 FRNRAP. CDR3 length: 18 amino acids. The full variable domain, with the rest looked up from reference TRBV12-5 and TRBJ2-6, is DARVTQTPRHKVTEMGQEVTMRCQPILGHNTVFWYRQTMMQGLELLAYFRNRAPLDDSGMPKDRFSAEMPDATLATLKIQPSEPRDSAVYFCASGSVADGRSGANVLTFGAGSRLTVL.